This T cell receptor beta chain is from a study of early T cells in non-severe SARS-CoV-2 infection. Per the germline V gene, CDR1 is SEHNR and CDR2 is FQNEAQ (reference sequence). The CDR3 is 13 residues long. The V end lost 4 bases, the J end lost 9 bases, and 16 bases lay between the germline ends. This clonotype was counted at least ten times. Its target is not known. Broader study findings: The matching step, a VDJdb search, favored anti-spike CD8 responses and missed private and CD4 specificities.

The library protocol tagged individual cDNA molecules with unique molecular identifiers. TCRdb redid the calling of the 5' RACE reads with MiXCR, one entry per CDR3 protein. The sample includes 25,000 to 35,000 distinct CDR3 sequences, around 5.3% of them seen just once. This sequence was found in an adult who was a healthcare worker with PCR-confirmed SARS-CoV-2 infection or an uninfected control (not recorded which). Source material: whole blood. The chain joins TRBV7-9 to TRBJ2-7; possible D gene TRBD2, 6 bases. The CDR3, as DNA: TGTGCCAGCAGCTCCCTACCGCCGGAGGGGCAGTACTTC. This codes for CASSSLPPEGQYF.